What follows are 27 T cell receptor beta chains derived from one specimen sequenced in a study of Ad26.COV2.S vaccination and SARS-CoV-2 variants. Noted treatment: roughly 20 received Ad26.COV2.S at low or high dose, single or two shots; a few received placebo; per-sample allocation not given. Sampling occurred on day 63 after the first vaccine or placebo injection. Some clones are missing from TCRdb's copy, which holds only in-frame ones; the method was immunoSEQ multiplex PCR. The table shows hundreds of thousands of clones, with roughly 84% occurring only once. The source material was peripheral blood, sampled in a trial of Ad26.COV2.S vaccine versus placebo. The receptors were sampled from a person between 18 and 59 years old who received the Ad26.COV2.S COVID-19 vaccine or a placebo.

V and J are TRBV3-1 (or the pseudogene TRBV3-2) and TRBJ2-6; D gene uncertain. Trimming removed 3 bases at V and 2 bases at J, with 17 bases between. Germline V gene lookup returns CDR1 LGHDT and CDR2 YNNKEL (reference sequence). The CDR3 runs to 18 residues. In nucleotides, the CDR3 is TGTGCCAGCAGCCATCCCCTCGCAGACGGTGCTGGGGCCAACGTCCTGACTTTC. It translates to CASSHPLADGAGANVLTF.

This clone has only one observation. The rearrangement uses TRBV7-9 and TRBJ2-1; TRBD1 agrees at 7 bases. The CDR3 is 15 amino acids. Germline-derived CDR1 and CDR2 are SEHNR and FQNEAQ (reference sequence). With V trimmed by 5 bases and J by 3 bases, 7 bases remained unmatched. The CDR3 DNA reads as TGTGCCAGCAGCAGCCGGGACAGCTACTACAATGAGCAGTTCTTC. As protein: CASSSRDSYYNEQFF.

The chain employs TRBV7-8 and TRBJ1-4; TRBD1 might be the D (5 bases). The V end was cut by 8 bases, the J end by 6 bases, with 19 bases between. The CDR3 has 15 residues. Germline values: CDR1 SGHVS, CDR2 FQNEAQ. The CDR3: CASSAYRTVDEKLFF. The CDR3 coding sequence is TGTGCCAGCTCAGCTTACAGGACGGTAGATGAAAAACTGTTTTTT.

The chain joins TRBV30 to TRBJ2-1; 8 nucleotides match TRBD2. This CDR3 has 14 residues. Germline V CDR1 and CDR2: GTSNPN, SVGIG (reference sequence). V shed 5 bases and J 1 base; nucleotides not matched to a gene: 4. CDR3 in DNA: TGTGCCTGGGAGCGGGGGAGATCCTACAATGAGCAGTTCTTC. It codes for CAWERGRSYNEQFF.

The rearrangement uses TRBV5-1 and TRBJ1-4; D remains ambiguous. The CDR3 has 15 residues. V was clipped by 0 bases and J by 5 bases, with 11 bases between them. Germline V gene sequence: CDR1 SGHRS, CDR2 YFSETQ. This chain's CDR3 is CASSLEVGSNEKLFF. Here the CDR3 DNA reads TGCGCCAGCAGCTTGGAAGTGGGGTCAAATGAAAAACTGTTTTTT.

The V call is TRBV5-1, the J call TRBJ2-5; 7 nucleotides match TRBD2. With V trimmed by 1 base and J by 5 bases, 8 bases remained unmatched. The CDR3 spans 15 residues. Germline CDR1 SGHRS, CDR2 YFSETQ. In DNA, the CDR3 is TGCGCCAGCAGCTTGCGGGGGGAAGGCGGTGAGACCCAGTACTTC. Amino acid sequence: CASSLRGEGGETQYF.

The J gene is TRBJ2-7, the V gene TRBV19; D remains unclear. CDR3 length equals 15 residues. Trimming pared 6 bases from V and 2 bases from J, leaving 17 bases between. CDR1 and CDR2 from the germline V gene are LNHDA and SQIVND (reference sequence). The CDR3 sequence: CASRGPGIQAYEQYF. The CDR3, as DNA: TGTGCCAGTAGAGGGCCGGGCATACAAGCCTACGAGCAGTACTTC.

CDR3 nucleotides: TGTGCCATCAGTGCTAACGGTCCCCGAGGGGATCTTAGCGGGGGGGCTCCCTACAATGAGCAGTTCTTC. Translation: CAISANGPRGDLSGGAPYNEQFF. The genes are TRBV10-3 and TRBJ2-1; 11 bases match TRBD2. V was pared by 4 bases and J by 2 bases, with 25 bases of the junction left unmatched. CDR3 length equals 23 residues. The V gene's germline CDR1 is ENHRY and CDR2 SYGVKD.

The rearrangement joins TRBV3-1 (or the pseudogene TRBV3-2) to TRBJ2-1, with 10 bases fitting TRBD1. The CDR3 extends over 15 amino acids. CDR1 and CDR2 from the germline V gene are LGHDT and YNNKEL (reference sequence). V lost 5 bases to trimming and J lost 1 base; unmatched junction nucleotides: 2. CDR3 residues: CASSVGQGSYNEQFF. DNA for the CDR3: TGTGCCAGCAGCGTGGGACAGGGGTCCTACAATGAGCAGTTCTTC.

This chain links TRBV5-6 with TRBJ1-5; 8 bases are a match to TRBD1. Germline values: CDR1 SGHDT, CDR2 YYEEEE. CDR3 length: 15 amino acids. V lost 0 bases to trimming and J lost 1 base; unmatched junction nucleotides: 0. The CDR3 protein is CASSLGTGSNQPQHF. CDR3 sequence (DNA): TGTGCCAGCAGCTTGGGGACAGGGAGCAATCAGCCCCAGCATTTT.

V and J are TRBV5-4 and TRBJ1-2; D remains unclear. The CDR3 is 14 residues long. V dropped 5 bases and J dropped 0 bases, with 11 bases sitting between them. From germline, CDR1 is SGHNT and CDR2 YYREEE (reference sequence). This chain's CDR3 is CASRSVGTNYGYTF. The DNA of the CDR3 is TGTGCCAGCAGGTCTGTAGGGACTAACTATGGCTACACCTTC.

V and J are TRBV7-8 and TRBJ2-3; 7 positions match TRBD2. V lost 5 bases to trimming and J lost 1 base; unmatched junction nucleotides: 3. This CDR3 region has 14 residues. Germline V CDR1 and CDR2: SGHVS, FQNEAQ. The CDR3 loop is CASSTRGGTDTQYF. The CDR3 DNA reads TGTGCCAGCAGCACCCGGGGGGGCACAGATACGCAGTATTTT.

Note on this clone: A much larger clone lies one base from this, so it may be a read error. The sample carries other DNA sequences with the same CDR3. The chain uses TRBV6-5 and TRBJ1-1; D may be TRBD1 (6 bases). The germline CDR1 and CDR2 sequences are MNHEY and SVGAGI. The CDR3 sequence is 13 residues long. V was shortened by 6 bases and J by 1 base, with 9 bases between the two germline ends. The CDR3 nucleotides are TGTGCCAGCAGCCGGGGGCCGAACACTGAAGCTTTCTTT. Its protein product is CASSRGPNTEAFF.

This clone is a singleton in its sample. V and J are TRBV6-5 and TRBJ1-6; no reliable D call. This CDR3 contains 15 residues. The V end was cut by 0 bases, the J end by 7 bases, with 10 bases between. Germline V gene lookup returns CDR1 MNHEY and CDR2 SVGAGI. Here the CDR3 DNA reads TGTGCCAGCAGTTACTCGAGGGCGAAGAATTCACCCCTCCACTTT. It is translated as CASSYSRAKNSPLHF.

The rearrangement uses TRBV7-2 and TRBJ1-2; TRBD1 matches at 7 bases. The CDR3 loop spans 15 amino acids. With 5 bases clipped from V and 8 bases from J, the junction kept 14 bases outside the gene matches. The germline V gene encodes CDR1 SGHTA and CDR2 FQGNSA. The CDR3 nucleotides read TGTGCCAGCAGCCCCCGGGAGGGGGCTCTCGAGGGCTACACCTTC. This encodes CASSPREGALEGYTF.

The rearrangement links TRBV6-5 to TRBJ1-1, with TRBD1 identical over 9 bases. Per the germline V gene, CDR1 is MNHEY and CDR2 is SVGAGI. This CDR3 is 14 amino acids long. V lost 4 bases and J lost 4; bases outside the gene matches: 4. CDR3 sequence (DNA): TGTGCCAGCAGTTCCGGACAGGGGAGCACTGAAGCTTTCTTT. Amino acids: CASSSGQGSTEAFF.

The chain employs TRBV5-6 and TRBJ1-2, with D tentatively TRBD1 (5 bases). Germline V lookup: CDR1 SGHDT, CDR2 YYEEEE. Between the trimmed V and J ends, which lost 1 base and 4 bases, there was a span of 17 bases. The CDR3 totals 16 residues. The CDR3 nucleotides are TGTGCCAGCAGCTTGCCAGCCCAGGGAGAGTTCTATGGCTACACCTTC. This translates into CASSLPAQGEFYGYTF.

This chain links TRBV27 with TRBJ1-1; D perhaps matches TRBD1 (5 bases). V lost 5 bases and J 4 bases, leaving 11 bases between the germline ends. Germline V lookup: CDR1 MNHEY, CDR2 SMNVEV (reference sequence). This CDR3 is 13 amino acids long. The CDR3 DNA reads TGTGCCAGCAGTGGGGCTCGGGGCACTGAAGCTTTCTTT. Its translation is CASSGARGTEAFF.

The chain joins TRBV11-2 to TRBJ2-6; 7 bases line up with TRBD2. CDR1 SGHAT and CDR2 FQNNGV come from the germline V gene. V lost 0 bases and J lost 0; bases outside the gene matches: 5. This CDR3 comprises 18 residues. Here the CDR3 reads CASSLDSAGVSGANVLTF. The DNA for the CDR3 is TGTGCCAGCAGCTTAGATAGTGCGGGGGTCTCTGGGGCCAACGTCCTGACTTTC.

The chain couples TRBV9 to TRBJ2-3; D is perhaps TRBD1 (6 bases). The germline V gene has CDR1 SGDLS and CDR2 YYNGEE. CDR3 size: 18 residues. The V gene lost 0 bases and the J gene lost 4 bases, with 21 bases spanning the gap. The CDR3 DNA is TGTGCCAGCAGCGTAGCTCAAGATCGGCAGGGGTGGCCAGATACGCAGTATTTT. The encoded protein is CASSVAQDRQGWPDTQYF.

This clone was counted a single time. DNA for the CDR3: TGTGCCAGCAGTTTAGGGCAGGGAGAGGGCTACACCTTC. The encoded protein is CASSLGQGEGYTF. The chain is built from TRBV12-3 or TRBV12-4 and TRBJ1-2; a weak D match, TRBD1 (5 bases). Between the trimmed V and J ends, which lost 1 base and 8 bases, there was a span of 11 bases. The CDR3 has 13 amino acids.

J is TRBJ1-1 and V is TRBV27, with no clear D. Trimming stripped 0 bases from V and 3 bases from J, with 23 bases between. Germline V lookup: CDR1 MNHEY, CDR2 SMNVEV (reference sequence). The CDR3 totals 19 residues. DNA for the CDR3: TGTGCCAGCAGTTTATCGAGGGTCGGATGGGTGTCGAACGACACTGAAGCTTTCTTT. Protein: CASSLSRVGWVSNDTEAFF.

The genes are TRBV18 and TRBJ2-1, with D tentatively TRBD1 (6 bases). This CDR3 comprises 15 residues. Germline CDR1 is KGHSH and CDR2 is LQKENI. Trimming removed 6 bases from V and 4 bases from J, with 16 bases in between. This CDR3 is CASSTRQGMYNEQFF. DNA for the CDR3: TGTGCCAGCTCGACCAGGCAGGGGATGTACAATGAGCAGTTCTTC.

The V and J genes are TRBV3-1 (or the pseudogene TRBV3-2) and TRBJ2-5; no clear D. This CDR3 contains 14 residues. The germline CDR1 and CDR2 sequences are LGHDT and YNNKEL (reference sequence). Trimming removed 2 bases at V and 0 bases at J, with 7 bases between. The CDR3 region has the DNA TGTGCCAGCAGCCAAAGAAGCTACCAAGAGACCCAGTACTTC. This sequence encodes CASSQRSYQETQYF.

This clone was counted between two and nine times. This chain joins TRBV5-1 and TRBJ1-6, with TRBD1 identical over 7 bases. Trimming took 5 bases from V and 8 from J; bases not matched to a gene: 1. This CDR3 contains 12 residues. Germline V gene data show CDR1 as SGHRS and CDR2 as YFSETQ. CDR3 sequence reads: CASSQGDSPLHF. DNA for the CDR3: TGCGCCAGCAGTCAGGGGGATTCACCCCTCCACTTT.

DNA for the CDR3: TGCAGTGCTAGTTACAGCGGGGGCTACGAGCAGTACTTC. Amino acids: CSASYSGGYEQYF. The chain employs TRBV20-1 and TRBJ2-7; TRBD2 matches at 8 bases. CDR1 DFQATT and CDR2 SNEGSKA come from the germline V gene (reference sequence). The CDR3 loop spans 13 amino acids. Unmatched junction bases numbered 4, after V lost 3 bases and J lost 3 bases.

The CDR3 region is CASSEARTGGDTQYF. For the CDR3, the DNA is TGTGCCAGCAGTGAAGCGAGGACAGGGGGAGATACGCAGTATTTT. V is TRBV2 and J is TRBJ2-3; 10 nucleotides match TRBD1. The V segment lost 0 bases and the J segment 5 bases; nucleotides outside the gene matches: 2. CDR1 is SNHLY, CDR2 FYNNEI, per germline. CDR3 length: 15 amino acids.